These 8 T cell receptor beta chains originate from one sample sequenced in a study of blood T cell repertoires in COVID-19. TCRdb keeps only in-frame clones here, not all; method: immunoSEQ multiplex PCR. The sample lists 200,000 to 250,000 clones, roughly 80% occurring once. The specimen sequenced was peripheral blood. These receptors were taken from a woman of 80 years or more with active or convalescent COVID-19.

V and J are TRBV2 and TRBJ1-4; 8 nucleotides line up with TRBD1. The CDR3 is 14 residues long. Trimming removed 4 bases from V and 8 bases from J; junction bases left unmatched: 6. CDR1 is SNHLY, CDR2 FYNNEI, per germline. CDR3 sequence: CASSGDRGYEKLFF. CDR3 bases: TGTGCCAGCAGTGGCGACAGGGGTTACGAAAAACTGTTTTTT.

The chain is built from TRBV5-4 and TRBJ2-7; 9 bases are a match to TRBD1. The V gene's germline CDR1 is SGHNT and CDR2 YYREEE (reference sequence). Trimming removed 4 bases from V and 3 bases from J; junction bases left unmatched: 5. The CDR3 consists of 14 residues. CDR3 sequence: CASSQGQGNYEQYF. CDR3 sequence (DNA): TGTGCCAGCAGCCAGGGACAGGGCAACTACGAGCAGTACTTC.

This clone was seen more than once but under ten times. The chain carries TRBV24-1 and TRBJ1-4; 11 bases line up with TRBD1. V lost 9 bases, J lost 8 bases, and 7 bases stayed unmatched. Germline assignment: CDR1 KGHDR and CDR2 SFDVKD. This CDR3 contains 14 residues. This chain's CDR3 is CATGEGQGEEKLFF. CDR3 nucleotides: TGTGCCACCGGGGAGGGACAGGGGGAGGAAAAACTGTTTTTT.

The rearrangement joins TRBV7-2 to TRBJ2-3; D is perhaps TRBD2 (6 bases). Germline lookup yields CDR1 SGHTA and CDR2 FQGNSA. The CDR3 runs 15 residues. V was cut by 0 bases and J by 2 bases, with 9 bases left in between. CDR3 in DNA: TGTGCCAGCAGCTTAGCACTAGCCGACACAGATACGCAGTATTTT. This translates into CASSLALADTDTQYF.

This sequence joins TRBV28 and TRBJ2-1; 9 bases are a match to TRBD2. J lost 8 bases, V lost 5 bases, and 13 bases had no gene match. The CDR3 runs to 16 residues. Germline V lookup: CDR1 MDHEN, CDR2 SYDVKM. The CDR3 reads CASSPPGGGAWDEQFF. The CDR3 DNA follows: TGTGCCAGCAGTCCGCCTGGCGGGGGGGCTTGGGATGAGCAGTTCTTC.

The chain uses TRBV6-5 and TRBJ1-5; D unresolved. CDR1 is MNHEY and CDR2 is SVGAGI in the germline V gene. This CDR3 contains 11 residues. The ends were cut back, 5 bases at V and 7 bases at J, with 6 bases in the middle. The chain's CDR3 is CASSNIQPQHF. DNA for the CDR3: TGTGCCAGCAGTAATATCCAGCCCCAGCATTTT.

This chain uses TRBV29-1 with TRBJ2-3, with TRBD1 matching over 9 bases. The CDR3 consists of 14 residues. V shed 6 bases and J 6 bases; nucleotides not matched to a gene: 10. The germline V gene has CDR1 SQVTM and CDR2 ANQGSEA. The CDR3 loop reads CSVASGTGLDTQYF. CDR3 DNA sequence: TGCAGCGTCGCCTCCGGGACAGGGTTGGATACGCAGTATTTT.

Comment on this clone: The junction does not match germline at one end; this may be a read error. This chain joins TRBV7-9 and TRBJ2-7, with D tentatively TRBD2 (9 bases). The germline CDR1 and CDR2 sequences are SEHNR and FQNEAQ (reference sequence). This CDR3 contains 15 residues. CDR3 sequence reads: CASSLGDRTSEREYF. The CDR3 bases are TGTGCCAGCAGTTTAGGGGACAGGACTAGCGAACGGGAGTACTTC.